Below are 28 T cell receptor beta chains sequenced from a single sample in a study of T cell responses to AZD1222 COVID-19 vaccine. The table came from immunoSEQ multiplex PCR; TCRdb's copy has only in-frame clones and leaves some out. The sample holds under 150,000 clones, roughly 87% seen once. The input for sequencing was peripheral blood, taken on day 0 of AZD1222 vaccination. The source is an adult in good health.

The chain couples TRBV11-3 to TRBJ2-1; D remains unclear. Germline V lookup: CDR1 SGHNT, CDR2 YENEEA. The CDR3 has 14 amino acids. V was cut by 5 bases and J by 3 bases, with 11 bases left in between. CDR3 sequence (DNA): TGTGCCAGCAGCCCTAAGGGTGGCTACAATGAGCAGTTCTTC. Translated, it gives CASSPKGGYNEQFF.

The chain carries TRBV6-1 and TRBJ1-5, with D uncertain. The CDR3 runs 13 residues. The germline gives CDR1 MNHNS, CDR2 SASEGT. V gave up 3 bases and J gave up 1 base, with 4 bases separating them. CDR3 sequence reads: CASSDYSNQPQHF. In nucleotides, the CDR3 is TGTGCCAGCAGTGATTACAGCAATCAGCCCCAGCATTTT.

This chain uses TRBV19 with TRBJ1-1, with D hard to call. Trimming took 5 bases from V and 3 from J, leaving 22 bases between them. CDR1 is LNHDA and CDR2 is SQIVND in the germline V gene (reference sequence). The CDR3 length is 17 residues. The CDR3 DNA sequence: TGTGCCAGTAGTCCTCCGGGTATAGGGTGGTCGGACACTGAAGCTTTCTTT. It yields the protein CASSPPGIGWSDTEAFF.

The chain combines TRBV2 with TRBJ2-1; D might be TRBD2 (6 bases). In germline, CDR1 is SNHLY, CDR2 FYNNEI. CDR3 size: 12 residues. Trimming stripped 4 bases from V and 12 bases from J, with 13 bases between. Written as DNA, the CDR3 is TGTGCCAGCAGTGTGGGAGGTGGGGGGCAGTTCTTC. As protein: CASSVGGGGQFF.

This chain joins TRBV7-9 and TRBJ1-4; 8 bases match TRBD1. CDR1 SEHNR and CDR2 FQNEAQ come from the germline V gene (reference sequence). This CDR3 has 16 amino acids. Trimming took 6 bases from V and 7 from J; bases not matched to a gene: 13. This CDR3 is CASRGLDGTGPEKLFF. The CDR3 bases are TGTGCCAGCAGGGGGCTGGATGGGACAGGCCCTGAAAAACTGTTTTTT.

The rearrangement uses TRBV7-2 and TRBJ1-1; a possible D gene is TRBD1 (6 bases). CDR3 length equals 17 residues. Germline V CDR1 and CDR2: SGHTA, FQGNSA. V was clipped by 2 bases and J by 1 base, with 17 bases between them. CDR3 protein: CASSLYWQGQTNTEAFF. CDR3 coding DNA: TGTGCCAGCAGCTTATATTGGCAAGGACAGACGAACACTGAAGCTTTCTTT.

This rearrangement joins TRBV6-5 to TRBJ1-6, with 9 nucleotides matching TRBD1. CDR3 size: 15 residues. Germline V gene sequence: CDR1 MNHEY, CDR2 SVGAGI. The trim removed 7 bases at V and 7 bases at J, leaving 8 bases unmatched. CDR3 residues: CASTPTGGPNSPLHF. The CDR3 DNA reads as TGTGCCAGCACCCCAACAGGGGGCCCAAATTCACCCCTCCACTTT.

This chain connects TRBV5-1 to TRBJ1-2; no reliable D call. Germline V CDR1 and CDR2: SGHRS, YFSETQ. V dropped 5 bases and J dropped 1 base, with 21 bases sitting between them. The CDR3 consists of 17 residues. The CDR3 sequence: CASRIGVPNALNYGYTF. The CDR3 DNA reads as TGCGCCAGCAGGATAGGCGTTCCAAACGCCCTTAACTATGGCTACACCTTC.

V gene TRBV5-1 combines with J gene TRBJ1-5; D is ambiguous. Trimming pared 5 bases from V and 0 bases from J, leaving 9 bases between. The CDR3 is 14 amino acids. Germline V gives CDR1 SGHRS, CDR2 YFSETQ. The DNA for the CDR3 is TGCGCCAGCAGTCCCTATAATAGCAATCAGCCCCAGCATTTT. Encoded protein: CASSPYNSNQPQHF.

This rearrangement joins TRBV12-3 or TRBV12-4 to TRBJ1-6; no firm D call. The length of the CDR3 is 11 residues. With 6 bases removed from V and 9 bases from J, the gap between germline ends came to 6 bases. This CDR3 reads CASSPGSPLHF. CDR3 DNA: TGTGCCAGCAGCCCAGGTTCACCCCTCCACTTT.

The rearrangement joins TRBV7-2 to TRBJ1-2, with D perhaps matching TRBD1 (6 bases). Germline V gives CDR1 SGHTA, CDR2 FQGNSA. V lost 5 bases and J lost 8, with 15 bases in between. The CDR3 has 13 amino acids. CDR3 coding DNA: TGTGCCAGCAGCCTGGTGGGGGCGCGCGGCTACACCTTC. This gives the protein CASSLVGARGYTF.

The rearrangement joins TRBV10-3 to TRBJ1-1; the D gene is possibly TRBD1 (5 bases). V lost 4 bases and J lost 2, with 8 bases in between. The V gene's germline CDR1 is ENHRY and CDR2 SYGVKD. The length of the CDR3 is 13 residues. DNA of the CDR3: TGTGCCATCAGTGGACAGCCCAACACTGAAGCTTTCTTT. Translation gives CAISGQPNTEAFF.

The V and J genes are TRBV28 and TRBJ2-1, with a weak D call TRBD1 (8 bases). This CDR3 has 16 residues. V lost 8 bases, J lost 4 bases, and 21 bases lay in between. Germline V lookup: CDR1 MDHEN, CDR2 SYDVKM. CDR3 sequence: CASVNRGSSGYNEQFF. The CDR3 region has the DNA TGTGCCAGCGTAAACAGGGGGTCTAGCGGATACAATGAGCAGTTCTTC.

This rearrangement joins TRBV19 to TRBJ1-4; D remains unclear. V lost 4 bases to trimming and J lost 7 bases, with 13 bases between them. There are 14 residues in the CDR3. Germline V gene sequence: CDR1 LNHDA, CDR2 SQIVND (reference sequence). CDR3 nucleotide sequence: TGTGCCAGTAGTACCCGGGAAGGGCGTGAAAAACTGTTTTTT. It codes for CASSTREGREKLFF. The variable domain in full, with the rest retrieved from reference TRBV19 and TRBJ1-4, is DGGITQSPKYLFRKEGQNVTLSCEQNLNHDAMYWYRQDPGQGLRLIYYSQIVNDFQKGDIAEGYSVSREKKESFPLTVTSAQKNPTAFYLCASSTREGREKLFFGSGTQLSVL.

This clone appeared once. The rearrangement links TRBV6-5 to TRBJ2-1; either TRBD1 or TRBD2 may supply D (5 bases each). Germline loops: CDR1 MNHEY, CDR2 SVGAGI. The CDR3 length is 14 residues. The germline V and J ends were trimmed by 5 bases and 7 bases, with 15 bases remaining between them. The CDR3 nucleotides are TGTGCCAGCAGTCCGGGACCCAACTGGAATGAGCAGTTCTTC. Its protein is CASSPGPNWNEQFF.

The genes are TRBV6-5 and TRBJ2-1; 7 nucleotides line up with TRBD2. Germline CDR1 reads MNHEY; CDR2 reads SVGAGI. Trimming at V came to 4 bases and at J to 12 bases, leaving 12 bases not matched to a gene. The CDR3 has 14 residues. The CDR3: CASSSPGGMRMQFF. The CDR3, as DNA: TGTGCCAGCAGTTCCCCGGGAGGAATGAGGATGCAGTTCTTC.

The chain uses TRBV29-1 and TRBJ1-5; D remains ambiguous. From germline, CDR1 is SQVTM and CDR2 ANQGSEA. This CDR3 region has 13 residues. Deletions cut 7 bases from V and 3 bases from J, with 13 bases between. The CDR3 region is CSAGEAVNQPQHF. CDR3 nucleotide sequence: TGCAGCGCCGGGGAGGCAGTCAATCAGCCCCAGCATTTT.

V gene TRBV20-1 combines with J gene TRBJ1-5; a weak D match, TRBD1 (5 bases). The V gene lost 7 bases and the J gene lost 5 bases, with 9 bases spanning the gap. This CDR3 region has 11 residues. Germline CDR1 and CDR2: DFQATT and SNEGSKA (reference sequence). The CDR3 DNA is TGCAGTGGCGGGACGGATCAGCCCCAGCATTTT. Protein sequence: CSGGTDQPQHF.

The V gene is TRBV5-1, the J gene TRBJ1-4; possibly TRBD1 for D (6 bases). The CDR3 is 14 residues long. In germline, CDR1 is SGHRS, CDR2 YFSETQ. Trimming removed 2 bases at V and 4 bases at J, with 9 bases between. The CDR3 protein is CASSFAGHNEKLFF. CDR3 nucleotides: TGCGCCAGCAGCTTCGCGGGACATAATGAAAAACTGTTTTTT.

The chain employs TRBV7-6 and TRBJ2-3; TRBD2 might be the D (6 bases). Germline V lookup: CDR1 SGHVS, CDR2 FNYEAQ. CDR3 length: 16 residues. V was clipped by 7 bases and J by 0 bases, with 17 bases between them. The DNA of the CDR3 is TGTGCCAGCACCCCAGGTAGGGGAGGAAGCACAGATACGCAGTATTTT. It translates to CASTPGRGGSTDTQYF.

The rearrangement links TRBV10-3 to TRBJ1-1; D gene uncertain. The V and J ends lost 7 bases and 5 bases respectively, with 11 bases between them. CDR1 and CDR2 (germline): ENHRY, SYGVKD. This CDR3 comprises 12 residues. The CDR3 DNA reads as TGTGCCATCATGAACTCAGCGACTGAAGCTTTCTTT. Translating gives CAIMNSATEAFF.

The chain joins TRBV3-1 (or the pseudogene TRBV3-2) to TRBJ1-2; perhaps TRBD1 as D (5 bases). The V end was cut by 0 bases, the J end by 5 bases, with 7 bases between. The CDR3 spans 13 residues. CDR1 and CDR2 from the germline V gene are LGHDT and YNNKEL (reference sequence). The CDR3 region is CASSQDRGYGYTF. CDR3 DNA: TGTGCCAGCAGCCAAGATCGGGGGTATGGCTACACCTTC.

This chain joins TRBV4-2 and TRBJ2-5; 7 bases match TRBD2. Per germline, CDR1 LGHNA and CDR2 YNFKEQ. CDR3 length: 14 residues. The trim removed 1 base at V and 9 bases at J, leaving 8 bases unmatched. CDR3 in amino acids: CASSQGEGGGAQYF. CDR3 DNA: TGTGCCAGCAGCCAAGGGGAGGGCGGTGGGGCCCAGTACTTC.

This clone turned up a few times. The chain is built from TRBV19 and TRBJ1-5; no definite D call. Germline V gene lookup returns CDR1 LNHDA and CDR2 SQIVND (reference sequence). The CDR3 sequence is 15 residues long. V was shortened by 6 bases and J by 4 bases, with 16 bases between the two germline ends. CDR3 in amino acids: CASRPPPGSNQPQHF. In DNA, the CDR3 is TGTGCCAGTAGACCCCCGCCAGGATCGAATCAGCCCCAGCATTTT.

This chain joins TRBV30 and TRBJ1-6; D gene uncertain. The CDR3 is made up of 12 amino acids. Germline values: CDR1 GTSNPN, CDR2 SVGIG (reference sequence). V lost 4 bases to trimming and J lost 7 bases, with 8 bases between them. CDR3 nucleotide sequence: TGTGCCTGGACAGAGTCGAATTCACCCCTCCACTTT. Translated: CAWTESNSPLHF.

This clone was found once. The chain joins TRBV5-1 to TRBJ2-1; 7 nucleotides agree with TRBD2. V was clipped by 4 bases and J by 7 bases; unmatched bases: 11. Germline V CDR1 and CDR2: SGHRS, YFSETQ. This CDR3 region has 15 residues. This chain's CDR3 is CASSPLAVPGNEQFF. The CDR3 nucleotides are TGCGCCAGCAGCCCTCTAGCGGTCCCGGGGAATGAGCAGTTCTTC. Full variable domain (rest looked up from reference TRBV5-1 and TRBJ2-1): KAGVTQTPRYLIKTRGQQVTLSCSPISGHRSVSWYQQTPGQGLQFLFEYFSETQRNKGNFPGRFSGRQFSNSRSEMNVSTLELGDSALYLCASSPLAVPGNEQFFGPGTRLTVL.

The chain joins TRBV5-4 to TRBJ2-5; 7 bases fit TRBD1. Germline V CDR1 and CDR2: SGHNT, YYREEE (reference sequence). After removal of 4 bases from V and 4 bases from J, the junction contained 7 bases not matched to a gene. CDR3 length: 14 residues. The CDR3 reads CASSPGQALETQYF. In DNA form, the CDR3 reads TGTGCCAGCAGCCCTGGACAGGCATTAGAGACCCAGTACTTC.

The rearrangement joins TRBV29-1 to TRBJ1-5; 10 bases fit TRBD1. This CDR3 comprises 14 residues. V lost 4 bases, J lost 6 bases, and 6 bases stayed unmatched. Germline V CDR1 and CDR2: SQVTM, ANQGSEA. This CDR3 is CSVADRDRGQPQHF. The DNA of the CDR3 is TGCAGCGTTGCTGACCGGGACAGGGGTCAGCCCCAGCATTTT.